This TCR beta chain originates from a study of regulatory T cells in long-lasting Graves disease. CDR3 regions were amplified by Arm-PCR using iRepertoire HTBI primers to build TCR beta libraries. TCRdb reprocessed the multiplex PCR reads via MiXCR and lists one record per CDR3 protein. The sample carries over 500,000 distinct CDR3 sequences, 16% recorded once. The CDR3 has 13 amino acids. V was pared by 7 bases and J by 4 bases, with 17 bases between. CDR1 is DFQATT and CDR2 is SNEGSKA in the germline V gene (reference sequence). Documented time point: newly diagnosed GD, antithyroid drugs for less than 3 months. The TCR library was made from RNA that had been extracted from PBMCs in TRIzol. This sample was shared with a second study, whose subject was T cells in Graves' hyperthyroidism and ophthalmopathy. That paper adds: In making diagnoses, clinical symptoms, serum thyroxine and TRAb, thyroid ultrasound and orbital computed tomography were all used.

The receptor was derived from a woman in her 30s with Graves disease. The chain is built from TRBV20-1 and TRBJ2-7, with D perhaps being TRBD1 or TRBD2 (5 bases each). This sample comprised peripheral blood mononuclear cells (PBMCs), obtained at new diagnosis, from a patient treated with antithyroid drugs. The CDR3 region has the DNA TGCAGTGGAGGGTCTGCAGGGAAATACGAGCAGTACTTC. Its translation: CSGGSAGKYEQYF.